This is a list of T cell receptor beta chains from one sample in a study of blood T cell repertoires in COVID-19. Repertoires were generated with immunoSEQ multiplex PCR, while TCRdb's copy carries only in-frame clones and drops some. The data show 100,000 to 150,000 clones, with about nine tenths seen just once and about 8% held by the top ten. The specimen was peripheral blood. Every receptor here comes from a man aged 70 or older who had recovered from COVID-19. The CDR3 runs from the conserved cysteine through the conserved F or W. D genes are given only for firm matches. Some rows have no size entry. The others give once, few or many, or a class for an expanded clone.

d_gene: TRBD1
v_gene: TRBV7-2
j_gene: TRBJ1-1
abundance: .
CDR3nt: TGTGCCAGCAGCCCCGCTACAGGGGCTCAGCTGAACACTGAAGCTTTCTTT
CDR3aa: CASSPATGAQLNTEAFF

d_gene: TRBD2
v_gene: TRBV10-3
j_gene: TRBJ2-2
abundance: .
CDR3nt: TGTGCCATCAGTGAGTCGACGCTAGCGGACACCGGGGAGCTGTTTTTT
CDR3aa: CAISESTLADTGELFF

d_gene: .
v_gene: TRBV15
j_gene: TRBJ1-4
abundance: .
CDR3nt: TGTGCCACCAGCAGGGGTCGGGGGTACGAAAAACTGTTTTTT
CDR3aa: CATSRGRGYEKLFF

d_gene: TRBD2
v_gene: TRBV28
j_gene: TRBJ2-7
abundance: .
CDR3nt: TGTGCCAGCAGTTTGGGGGTGCCTAGCGGTCCACTTGACGAGCAGTACTTC
CDR3aa: CASSLGVPSGPLDEQYF

d_gene: TRBD1
v_gene: TRBV19
j_gene: TRBJ2-2
abundance: .
CDR3nt: TGTGCCAGTAGTATCCCCGCCCGACAGGGGTGGACCGGGGAGCTGTTTTTT
CDR3aa: CASSIPARQGWTGELFF

d_gene: TRBD2
v_gene: TRBV6-2/TRBV6-3
j_gene: TRBJ2-7
abundance: few
CDR3nt: TGTGCCAGCAGTTACTCCCGGGCGGGAGTTCGGGAGCAGTACTTC
CDR3aa: CASSYSRAGVREQYF

d_gene: TRBD2
v_gene: TRBV7-3
j_gene: TRBJ2-5
abundance: .
CDR3nt: TGTGCCAGCAGCTTGGCTAGCGGGATGACCCAGTACTTC
CDR3aa: CASSLASGMTQYF

d_gene: .
v_gene: TRBV5-1
j_gene: TRBJ1-4
abundance: once
CDR3nt: TGCGCCAGCAGCCCTCGATCCGCTGAGAATGAAAAACTGTTTTTT
CDR3aa: CASSPRSAENEKLFF

d_gene: .
v_gene: TRBV28
j_gene: TRBJ1-4
abundance: few
CDR3nt: TGTGCCAGCAGTTTGGGGCTTCCAAATGAAAAACTGTTTTTT
CDR3aa: CASSLGLPNEKLFF

d_gene: TRBD1
v_gene: TRBV28
j_gene: TRBJ1-5
abundance: once
CDR3nt: TGTGCCAGCACCGAGAGGGGGCATCATCAGCCCCAGCATTTT
CDR3aa: CASTERGHHQPQHF

d_gene: .
v_gene: TRBV27
j_gene: TRBJ2-7
abundance: .
CDR3nt: TGTGCCAGCAGTTTATCCTCAGGGCGGATCGAGCAGTACTTC
CDR3aa: CASSLSSGRIEQYF